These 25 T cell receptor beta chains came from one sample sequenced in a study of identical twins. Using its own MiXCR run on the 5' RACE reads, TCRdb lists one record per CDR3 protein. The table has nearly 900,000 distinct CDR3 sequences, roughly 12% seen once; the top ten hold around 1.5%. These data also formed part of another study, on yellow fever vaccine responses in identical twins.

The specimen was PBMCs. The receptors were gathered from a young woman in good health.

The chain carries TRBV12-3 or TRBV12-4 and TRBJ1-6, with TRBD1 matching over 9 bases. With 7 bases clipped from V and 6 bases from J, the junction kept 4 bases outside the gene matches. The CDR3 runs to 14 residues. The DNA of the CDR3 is TGTGCCAGCATTCCGGGACAGGGTAATTCACCCCTCCACTTT. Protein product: CASIPGQGNSPLHF.

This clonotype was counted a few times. The CDR3 loop reads CSVARLAGESYNEQFF. The CDR3 nucleotides are TGCAGCGTTGCCCGACTAGCGGGGGAATCCTACAATGAGCAGTTCTTC. The V call is TRBV29-1, the J call TRBJ2-1; 12 bases agree with TRBD2. CDR3 length equals 16 residues. Germline CDR1 is SQVTM and CDR2 is ANQGSEA. The junction had 5 bases not matched to a gene; V was cut back by 4 bases and J by 1 base.

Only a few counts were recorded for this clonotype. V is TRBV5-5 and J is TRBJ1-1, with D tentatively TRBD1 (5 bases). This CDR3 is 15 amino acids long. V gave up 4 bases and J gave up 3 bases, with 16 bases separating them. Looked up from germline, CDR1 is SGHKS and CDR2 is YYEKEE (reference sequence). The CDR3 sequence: CASSPFEGRHTEAFF. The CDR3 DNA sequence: TGTGCCAGCAGCCCCTTCGAGGGGAGACACACTGAAGCTTTCTTT.

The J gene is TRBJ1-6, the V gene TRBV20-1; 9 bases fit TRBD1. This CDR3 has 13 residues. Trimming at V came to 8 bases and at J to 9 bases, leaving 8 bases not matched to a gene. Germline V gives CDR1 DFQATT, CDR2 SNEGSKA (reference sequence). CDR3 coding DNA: TGCAGTCCCACCGGACAGGGGAGTTCACCCCTCCACTTT. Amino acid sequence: CSPTGQGSSPLHF.

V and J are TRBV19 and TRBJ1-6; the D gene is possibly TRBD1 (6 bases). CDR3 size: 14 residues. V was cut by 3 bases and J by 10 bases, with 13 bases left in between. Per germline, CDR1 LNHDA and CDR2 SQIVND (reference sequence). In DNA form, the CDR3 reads TGTGCCAGTAGTATCCCGGACAGTCCCTCACCCCTCCACTTT. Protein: CASSIPDSPSPLHF. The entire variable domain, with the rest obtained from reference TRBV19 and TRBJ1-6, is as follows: DGGITQSPKYLFRKEGQNVTLSCEQNLNHDAMYWYRQDPGQGLRLIYYSQIVNDFQKGDIAEGYSVSREKKESFPLTVTSAQKNPTAFYLCASSIPDSPSPLHFGNGTRLTVT.

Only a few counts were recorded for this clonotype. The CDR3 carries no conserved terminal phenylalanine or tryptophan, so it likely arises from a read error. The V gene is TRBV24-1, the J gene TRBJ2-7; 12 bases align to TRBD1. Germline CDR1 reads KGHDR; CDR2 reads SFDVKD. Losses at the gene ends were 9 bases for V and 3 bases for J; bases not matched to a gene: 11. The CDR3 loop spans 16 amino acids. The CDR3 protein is CATWDRGRRDFYEQYL. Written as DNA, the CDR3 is TGTGCCACCTGGGACAGGGGGCGCCGGGACTTCTACGAGCAGTACCTC.

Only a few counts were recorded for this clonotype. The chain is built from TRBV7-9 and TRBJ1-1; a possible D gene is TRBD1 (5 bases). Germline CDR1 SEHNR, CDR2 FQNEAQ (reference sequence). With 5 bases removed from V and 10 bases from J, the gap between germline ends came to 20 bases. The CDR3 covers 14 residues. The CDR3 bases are TGTGCCAGCAGCCCCACGTCTACGGGACTTGGAGCTTTCTTT. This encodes CASSPTSTGLGAFF.

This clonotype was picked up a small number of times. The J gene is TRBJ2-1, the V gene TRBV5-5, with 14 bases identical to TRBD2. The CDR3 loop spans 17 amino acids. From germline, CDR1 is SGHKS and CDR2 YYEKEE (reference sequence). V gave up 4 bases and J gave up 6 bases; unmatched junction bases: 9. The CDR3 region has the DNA TGTGCCAGCAGCCCTCAACCGGGACTAGCGGGAGTCAATGAGCAGTTCTTC. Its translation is CASSPQPGLAGVNEQFF.

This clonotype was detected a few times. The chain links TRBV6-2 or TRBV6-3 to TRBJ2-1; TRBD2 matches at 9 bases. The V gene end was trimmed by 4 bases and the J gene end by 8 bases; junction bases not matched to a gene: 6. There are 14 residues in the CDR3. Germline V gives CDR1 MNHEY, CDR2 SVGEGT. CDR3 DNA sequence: TGTGCCAGCAGTTTCGGGACTAGCTTCTATGAGCAGTTCTTC. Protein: CASSFGTSFYEQFF.

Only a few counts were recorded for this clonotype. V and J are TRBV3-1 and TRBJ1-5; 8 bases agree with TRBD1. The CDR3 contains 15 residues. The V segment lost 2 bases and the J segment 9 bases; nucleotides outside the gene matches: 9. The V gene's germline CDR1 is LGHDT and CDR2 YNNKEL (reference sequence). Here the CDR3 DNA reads TGTGCCAGCAGCCAATCAGGACAGGGAAACGGGCCCCAGCATTTT. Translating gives CASSQSGQGNGPQHF.

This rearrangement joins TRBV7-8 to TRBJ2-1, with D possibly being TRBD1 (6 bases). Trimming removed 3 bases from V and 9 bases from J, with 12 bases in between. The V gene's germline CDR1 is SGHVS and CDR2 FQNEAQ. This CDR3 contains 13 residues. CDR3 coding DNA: TGTGCCAGCAGCTTTCAGGGGCCGGGTGAGCAGTTCTTC. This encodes CASSFQGPGEQFF.

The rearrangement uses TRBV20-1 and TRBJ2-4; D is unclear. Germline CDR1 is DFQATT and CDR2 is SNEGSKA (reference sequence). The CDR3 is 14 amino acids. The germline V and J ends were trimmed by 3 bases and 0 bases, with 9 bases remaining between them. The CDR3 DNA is TGCAGTGCTAGTAATAGTCCAGCCAAAAACATTCAGTACTTC. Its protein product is CSASNSPAKNIQYF.

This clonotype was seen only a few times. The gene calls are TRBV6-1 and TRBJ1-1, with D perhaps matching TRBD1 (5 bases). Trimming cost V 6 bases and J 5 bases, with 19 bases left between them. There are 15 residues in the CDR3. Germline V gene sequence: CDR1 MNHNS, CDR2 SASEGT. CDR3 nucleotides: TGTGCCAGCAGCCGAGCTGGAACAGGTAGGACTGAAGCTTTCTTT. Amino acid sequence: CASSRAGTGRTEAFF.

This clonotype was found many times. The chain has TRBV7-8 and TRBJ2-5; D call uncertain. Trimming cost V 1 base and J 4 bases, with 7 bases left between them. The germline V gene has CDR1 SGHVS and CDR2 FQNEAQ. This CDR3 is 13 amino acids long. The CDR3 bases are TGTGCCAGCAGCTTAGAACAGACAGAGACCCAGTACTTC. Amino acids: CASSLEQTETQYF.

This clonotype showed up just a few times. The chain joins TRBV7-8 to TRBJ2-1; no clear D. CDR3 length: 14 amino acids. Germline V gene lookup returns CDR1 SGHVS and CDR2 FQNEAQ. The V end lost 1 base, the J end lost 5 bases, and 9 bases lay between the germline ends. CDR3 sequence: CASSLVSSHNEQFF. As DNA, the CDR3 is TGTGCCAGCAGCTTAGTATCTTCTCACAATGAGCAGTTCTTC.

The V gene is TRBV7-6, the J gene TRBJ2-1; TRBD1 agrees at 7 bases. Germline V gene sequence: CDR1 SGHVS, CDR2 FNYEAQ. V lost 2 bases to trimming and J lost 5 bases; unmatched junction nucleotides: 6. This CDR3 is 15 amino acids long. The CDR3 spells CASSLRQGANNEQFF. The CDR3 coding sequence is TGTGCCAGCAGCTTAAGACAGGGTGCCAACAATGAGCAGTTCTTC. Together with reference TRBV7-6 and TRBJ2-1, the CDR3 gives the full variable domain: GAGVSQSPRYKVTKRGQDVALRCDPISGHVSLYWYRQALGQGPEFLTYFNYEAQQDKSGLPNDRFSAERPEGSISTLTIQRTEQRDSAMYRCASSLRQGANNEQFFGPGTRLTVL.

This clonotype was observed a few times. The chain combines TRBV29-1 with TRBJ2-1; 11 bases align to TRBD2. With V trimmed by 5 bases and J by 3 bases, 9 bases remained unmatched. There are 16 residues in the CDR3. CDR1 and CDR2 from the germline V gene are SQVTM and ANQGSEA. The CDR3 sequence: CSVRGIGTSGYNEQFF. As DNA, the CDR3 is TGCAGCGTTCGTGGGATCGGGACTAGCGGCTACAATGAGCAGTTCTTC.

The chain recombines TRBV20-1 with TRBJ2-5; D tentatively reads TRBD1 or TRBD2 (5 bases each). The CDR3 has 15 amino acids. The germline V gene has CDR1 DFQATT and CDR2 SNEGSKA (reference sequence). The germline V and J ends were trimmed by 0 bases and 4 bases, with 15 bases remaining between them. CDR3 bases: TGCAGTGCTAGAGATGCAGGGCTAGCTGGAGAGACCCAGTACTTC. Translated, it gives CSARDAGLAGETQYF.

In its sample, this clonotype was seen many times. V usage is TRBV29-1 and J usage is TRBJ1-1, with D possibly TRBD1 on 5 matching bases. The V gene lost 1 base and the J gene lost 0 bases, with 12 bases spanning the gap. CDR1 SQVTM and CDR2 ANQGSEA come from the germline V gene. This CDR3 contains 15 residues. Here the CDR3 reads CSVEVGHLMNTEAFF. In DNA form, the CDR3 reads TGCAGCGTTGAAGTAGGACACCTCATGAACACTGAAGCTTTCTTT.

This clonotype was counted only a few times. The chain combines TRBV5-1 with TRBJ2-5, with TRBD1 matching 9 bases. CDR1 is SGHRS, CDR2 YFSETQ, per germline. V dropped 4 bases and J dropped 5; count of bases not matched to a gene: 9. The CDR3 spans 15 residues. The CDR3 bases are TGCGCCAGCAGCGGATGGACAGGGGCTGGGGAGACCCAGTACTTC. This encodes CASSGWTGAGETQYF.

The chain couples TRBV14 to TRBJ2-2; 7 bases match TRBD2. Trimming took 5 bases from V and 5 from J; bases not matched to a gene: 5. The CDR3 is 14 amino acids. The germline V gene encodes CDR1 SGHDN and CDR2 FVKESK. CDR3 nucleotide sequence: TGTGCCAGCAGCAAGGGACTAACAACCGGGGAGCTGTTTTTT. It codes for CASSKGLTTGELFF.

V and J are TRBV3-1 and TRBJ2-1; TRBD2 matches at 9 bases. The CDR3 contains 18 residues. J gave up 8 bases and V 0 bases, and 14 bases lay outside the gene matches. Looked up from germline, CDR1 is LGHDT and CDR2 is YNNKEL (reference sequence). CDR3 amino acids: CASSQDFGESSGAHEQFF. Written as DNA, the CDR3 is TGTGCCAGCAGCCAAGATTTCGGAGAGTCTAGCGGGGCCCATGAGCAGTTCTTC.

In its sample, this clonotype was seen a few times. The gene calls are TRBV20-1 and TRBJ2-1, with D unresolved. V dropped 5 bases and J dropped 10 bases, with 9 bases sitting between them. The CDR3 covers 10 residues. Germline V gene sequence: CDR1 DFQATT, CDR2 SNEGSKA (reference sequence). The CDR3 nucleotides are TGCAGTGCTCCCCGGCAGGAGCAGTTCTTC. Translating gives CSAPRQEQFF.

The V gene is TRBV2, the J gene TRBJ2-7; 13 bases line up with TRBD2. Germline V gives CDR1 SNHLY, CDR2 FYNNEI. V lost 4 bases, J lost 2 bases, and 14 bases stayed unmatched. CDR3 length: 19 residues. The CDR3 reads CASSVAGTSGVPNTYEQYF. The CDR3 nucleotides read TGTGCCAGCAGTGTTGCGGGGACTAGCGGGGTCCCTAATACCTACGAGCAGTACTTC.

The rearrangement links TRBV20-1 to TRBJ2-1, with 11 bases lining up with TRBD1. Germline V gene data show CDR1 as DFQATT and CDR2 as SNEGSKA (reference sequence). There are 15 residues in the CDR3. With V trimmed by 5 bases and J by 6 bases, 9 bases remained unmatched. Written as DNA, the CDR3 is TGCAGTGCTCCGAGGAGGGACAGGGGGGTCAATGAGCAGTTCTTC. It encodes CSAPRRDRGVNEQFF.